This T cell receptor (beta chain) appears in the sequencing data of a study of shared clonotypes between healthy human individuals (dated by TCRdb to 2018 to 2021). General notes on the study: The cohort included three men and a couple of women between 18 and 49 years of age. For each donor, three plates each were used for CD4 naive and CD4 memory, two plates were used for CD8 naive, and one plate was used for CD8 memory. Blood TCR repertoires of a handful of healthy adults were deeply sequenced to estimate repertoire size and the extent of clonotype sharing between individuals. Different laboratories and diverse techniques were used to prepare libraries and sequence TCR repertoires, to increase sequencing depth and limit assay-specific biases. Each donor's leukapheresis produced roughly between about 0.9 and 9.5 billion PBMCs. On the study overall, not on this receptor specifically: The small number of donors limited the genetic and exposure-history diversity represented. Across a few donors, approximately 4.9% of naive CD4, 3.5% of naive CD8, 2% to 2.5% of memory CD4, and approximately 0.42% of memory CD8 clonotypes were shared. Estimated clonotype richness was generally larger for naive than for memory subsets. Incomplete sequencing was indicated by rarefaction of sorted-subset datasets, despite the large sequencing depth. Sampling was restricted to blood, and TCR repertoires in tissues likely differ from the TCR repertoires found in blood. Pairwise subsampling led to the expectation that sequencing depth would affect the degree of clonotype sharing among donors. Compared with non-shared clonotypes, clonotypes shared by all four sorted-subset donors had higher generation probabilities.

Donors were healthy HIV-negative adults with no recently reported acute infections or vaccinations. Every donor was a Caucasian adult living in Nashville, Tennessee, USA. CD4+ T cells were enriched by magnetic negative selection; naive cells were then positively selected on CD45RA, and the negative fraction formed the memory subset. Blood was obtained by leukapheresis, after which PBMCs were separated by Ficoll-Histopaque density gradient centrifugation and cryopreserved in liquid nitrogen vapor phase. Purity and quantity of every magnetically sorted T cell population were checked by analytical flow cytometry. Each sorted fraction had its genomic DNA isolated and then quantified by UV absorbance on a Nanodrop 2000c. As to this clone: This clone's antigen is unknown. Base qualities are not provided; no much larger clone lies one nucleotide away.

Using the deep immunoSEQ assay, multiplex PCR amplified TCR CDR3 regions from genomic DNA. Genomic DNA extracted from each cell subset was distributed evenly over all wells of several immunoSEQ 96-well plates, and each plate served as one replicate. Each replicate PCR for sorted subsets received about 210 ng genomic DNA, equal to 30,000 or so T cell genomes. Purified libraries were quantified with a Qubit 3.0 fluorometer, sized on a Bioanalyzer 2100, and re-quantified with the KAPA Library Quantification kit. Every immunoSEQ 96-well plate was sequenced on a dedicated single-read 150-cycle Illumina NextSeq 550 flow cell. The published analysis was carried out like this. The immunoSEQ output contained only junctional sequences without quality scores, so filtering could not match that applied to full-length reads. To assign V/J genes and CDR3, sequences were annotated using PyIR, a Python wrapper for IgBLAST v1.9, with IMGT germline references. Reads were removed for weak V/J assignments (E-value above 1e-6), missing CDR3, stop codons, out-of-frame junctions, or ambiguous translated residues. A V3J clonotype was defined by an identical inferred V gene, J gene, and CDR3 amino acid sequence. To compute the percentage overlap between repertoires, the number of shared unique clonotypes was divided by the size of the smaller repertoire. Repertoire richness was assessed with RTK rarefaction, the Chao1 estimator, and Recon v2.1 estimates of unobserved clonotypes. OLGA was used to compute generation probabilities for all TCRbeta clonotypes that the gDNA method yielded from a handful of donors. Sourced from immuneACCESS, this table was stored by TCRdb with only in-frame sequences that have V and J called. A share of the clones is absent; for the studies checked, an unresolved V gene accounts for under half, and the remainder has no known explanation. The DNA gave D and trimming, while V, J and clone size come from that table. The sample table contains approximately 2.1 million clones; only one count was recorded for 85% to 95% of them. The ten largest clones capture about 0.39% of the sample.

Inclusive of the bounding cysteine and phenylalanine, the CDR3 is 13 residues long. Here the CDR3 DNA is all that survives: 39 bases in frame from base 1. Deletion took 6 bases off V and 3 bases off J, with a span of 11 bases between the germline ends. The germline V gene specifies MDHEN as CDR1 and SYDVKM as CDR2. Sequencing was done on a sample of naive CD4+ T cells from PBMCs. According to the study, the label for this sample's cell subset or site signals: CD45RA+ positively selected. Rearrangement joined TRBV28 to TRBJ1-2; too little of a D gene remains to name it. This TCR was recovered from a man younger than 35 in good health. Some clones in this sample may be carry-over from other donors' samples. The DNA sequence is as follows: TGTGCCAGCAGCCCCGACCGATACTATGGCTACACCTTC. It encodes CASSPDRYYGYTF.